Shown below are 31 T cell receptor beta chains from a single sample sequenced in a study of glioma-infiltrating T cells after dendritic cell vaccination listed by TCRdb under 2016. What the time point label conveys for this sample: after dendritic cell vaccination, including at tumor progression/relapse. Receptor libraries were prepared by the immunoSEQ multiplex PCR assay. The table comes from immuneACCESS by way of TCRdb, which keeps in-frame sequences with V and J called. Part of the clones is missing from these tables; in studies checked, under half for an unresolved V gene and the rest for unknown reasons. For this sample the table gives over 55,000 clones, of which 70% to 85% were detected only once. The top ten hold less than 20% of the sample. The sequenced sample was blood, obtained after dendritic cell vaccination. The origin of the receptors is a human donor with glioblastoma.

The chain recombines TRBV10-1 with TRBJ2-1; 9 bases agree with TRBD2. CDR1 WNHNN and CDR2 SYGVQD come from the germline V gene (reference sequence). The CDR3 loop spans 14 amino acids. The ends lost 5 bases at V and 6 bases at J; junction bases unmatched: 5. As DNA, the CDR3 is TGCGCCAGCAGTCGGACTAGCGATTCCAATGAGCAGTTCTTC. Translation gives CASSRTSDSNEQFF.

This chain uses TRBV19 with TRBJ1-2; D call uncertain. Germline V gene sequence: CDR1 LNHDA, CDR2 SQIVND (reference sequence). The ends were cut back, 3 bases at V and 3 bases at J, with 8 bases in the middle. CDR3 size: 13 residues. CDR3 DNA sequence: TGTGCCAGTAGTATTTCCAGTGACTATGGCTACACCTTC. It is translated as CASSISSDYGYTF.

This chain uses TRBV5-1 with TRBJ2-2; possibly TRBD1 for D (7 bases). The CDR3 runs 16 residues. Germline V gene data show CDR1 as SGHRS and CDR2 as YFSETQ. The V gene lost 0 bases and the J gene lost 4 bases, with 13 bases spanning the gap. The chain's CDR3 is CASSLVWQGGTGELFF. The CDR3 DNA sequence: TGCGCCAGCAGCTTGGTTTGGCAGGGGGGCACCGGGGAGCTGTTTTTT. Full variable domain (missing parts from reference TRBV5-1 and TRBJ2-2): KAGVTQTPRYLIKTRGQQVTLSCSPISGHRSVSWYQQTPGQGLQFLFEYFSETQRNKGNFPGRFSGRQFSNSRSEMNVSTLELGDSALYLCASSLVWQGGTGELFFGEGSRLTVL.

V gene TRBV4-2 combines with J gene TRBJ2-5, with 10 positions matching TRBD1. The germline V gene has CDR1 LGHNA and CDR2 YNFKEQ. The CDR3 spans 18 residues. V dropped 0 bases and J dropped 2; count of bases not matched to a gene: 9. The CDR3 sequence is CASSQEPNQDRGQETQYF. CDR3 nucleotides: TGTGCCAGCAGCCAAGAGCCAAATCAGGACAGGGGGCAAGAGACCCAGTACTTC.

V is TRBV5-4 and J is TRBJ1-2; TRBD1 matches at 7 bases. There are 12 residues in the CDR3. Per germline, CDR1 SGHNT and CDR2 YYREEE (reference sequence). The J segment lost 7 bases and the V segment lost 0 bases, leaving 0 bases of the junction unmatched. CDR3: CASSLDRGGYTF. The CDR3 DNA follows: TGTGCCAGCAGCTTGGACAGGGGTGGCTACACCTTC.

The chain employs TRBV5-8 and TRBJ1-5; D might be TRBD1 (6 bases). The CDR3 covers 15 residues. Germline values: CDR1 SGHTS, CDR2 YDEGEE. The V gene lost 4 bases and the J gene lost 5 bases, with 16 bases spanning the gap. CDR3 bases: TGTGCCAGCAGCGTTGGGGTAGGGGGATATCAGCCCCAGCATTTT. This codes for CASSVGVGGYQPQHF.

This chain uses TRBV7-9 with TRBJ2-7; tentatively, D is TRBD1 (6 bases). This CDR3 is built from 16 residues. V was pared by 5 bases and J by 2 bases, with 19 bases between. In germline, CDR1 is SEHNR, CDR2 FQNEAQ (reference sequence). As DNA, the CDR3 is TGTGCCAGCAGCCCCGAAGCGACAGGTACAACCTACGAGCAGTACTTC. This encodes CASSPEATGTTYEQYF.

The V gene is TRBV6-6, the J gene TRBJ2-7; 7 positions agree with TRBD2. CDR3 length: 14 amino acids. Germline assignment: CDR1 MNHNY and CDR2 SVGAGI (reference sequence). Trimming at V came to 6 bases and at J to 5 bases, leaving 10 bases not matched to a gene. The CDR3, as DNA: TGTGCCAGCAGAACTGGACTAGAGGTCCACGAGCAGTACTTC. It encodes CASRTGLEVHEQYF.

The chain couples TRBV5-1 to TRBJ2-7; D is perhaps TRBD2 (5 bases). The CDR3 has 14 residues. Trimming took off 0 bases at V and 7 bases at J, with 14 bases between the two ends. Germline V lookup: CDR1 SGHRS, CDR2 YFSETQ. CDR3 in DNA: TGCGCCAGCAGCTTGGCCTACGGCCGGGGAGAGCAGTACTTC. Translating it yields CASSLAYGRGEQYF. The entire variable domain, with the rest obtained from reference TRBV5-1 and TRBJ2-7, is as follows: KAGVTQTPRYLIKTRGQQVTLSCSPISGHRSVSWYQQTPGQGLQFLFEYFSETQRNKGNFPGRFSGRQFSNSRSEMNVSTLELGDSALYLCASSLAYGRGEQYFGPGTRLTVT.

The chain uses TRBV10-3 and TRBJ2-2, with a possible D match to TRBD2 (6 bases). V was shortened by 10 bases and J by 0 bases, with 12 bases between the two germline ends. This CDR3 is 14 amino acids long. The germline V gene encodes CDR1 ENHRY and CDR2 SYGVKD. The CDR3 coding sequence is TGTGCCAGTCTGGAGGGGCCGAACACCGGGGAGCTGTTTTTT. It encodes CASLEGPNTGELFF.

The chain uses TRBV7-2 and TRBJ1-2; D is unclear. The CDR3 is 13 amino acids. The V gene lost 1 base and the J gene lost 8 bases, with 11 bases spanning the gap. Germline V gene lookup returns CDR1 SGHTA and CDR2 FQGNSA. This CDR3 is CASSLVPREGYTF. The CDR3 nucleotides read TGTGCCAGCAGCTTAGTTCCCCGCGAGGGCTACACCTTC.

This clone appeared a single time. V and J are TRBV6-6 and TRBJ2-2, with 8 positions matching TRBD2. After removal of 6 bases from V and 5 bases from J, the junction contained 11 bases not matched to a gene. CDR3 size: 16 residues. From germline, CDR1 is MNHNY and CDR2 SVGAGI (reference sequence). The CDR3 nucleotides read TGTGCCAGCAGCCCCCCGGAGGCGGGGGGAACCGGGGAGCTGTTTTTT. This codes for CASSPPEAGGTGELFF.

A single count supports this clone. J is TRBJ2-1 and V is TRBV29-1; no reliable D call. In germline, CDR1 is SQVTM, CDR2 ANQGSEA. This CDR3 spans 16 amino acids. V dropped 7 bases and J dropped 0 bases, with 19 bases sitting between them. The CDR3 DNA follows: TGCAGCGCTTCATCCTCCCCCTTGAGCTCCTACAATGAGCAGTTCTTC. Translated: CSASSSPLSSYNEQFF.

The chain has TRBV18 and TRBJ1-1, with a possible D match to TRBD1 (6 bases). V was clipped by 1 base and J by 2 bases, with 14 bases between them. The germline V gene encodes CDR1 KGHSH and CDR2 LQKENI. This CDR3 is built from 16 residues. The CDR3 sequence is CASSPQQGPSNTEAFF. CDR3 nucleotides: TGTGCCAGCTCACCACAACAGGGCCCCTCTAACACTGAAGCTTTCTTT.

V gene TRBV5-1 combines with J gene TRBJ2-2; 8 nucleotides line up with TRBD1. Trimming took 0 bases from V and 3 from J; bases not matched to a gene: 1. Germline V lookup: CDR1 SGHRS, CDR2 YFSETQ. This CDR3 contains 15 residues. For the CDR3, the DNA is TGCGCCAGCAGCTTGGTGACAGGGGACACCGGGGAGCTGTTTTTT. It translates to CASSLVTGDTGELFF.

The V call is TRBV6-5, the J call TRBJ1-2, with 8 bases lining up with TRBD1. Germline CDR1 and CDR2: MNHEY and SVGAGI. V shed 6 bases and J 7 bases; nucleotides not matched to a gene: 10. The CDR3 sequence is 14 residues long. The CDR3 is CASSYRGQGGGYTF. CDR3 in DNA: TGTGCCAGCAGCTACCGAGGACAGGGTGGTGGCTACACCTTC.

In the case of this clone: The same CDR3 also results from other DNA sequences found in this sample. The chain is built from TRBV2 and TRBJ1-5; D is ambiguous. The CDR3 covers 14 residues. Trimming stripped 0 bases from V and 0 bases from J, with 3 bases between. Looked up from germline, CDR1 is SNHLY and CDR2 is FYNNEI. DNA of the CDR3: TGTGCCAGCAGTGAAGCTTATAGCAATCAGCCCCAGCATTTT. This gives the protein CASSEAYSNQPQHF.

This clone has only a few counts. The gene calls are TRBV10-1 and TRBJ2-2; a weak D match, TRBD2 (6 bases). Germline V gene lookup returns CDR1 WNHNN and CDR2 SYGVQD (reference sequence). Between the trimmed V and J ends, which lost 2 bases and 7 bases, there was a span of 17 bases. This CDR3 is built from 16 residues. The CDR3, as DNA: TGCGCCAGCAGTGAGCCGCCGGAGGGGTCGGGCGGGGAGCTGTTTTTT. Residues: CASSEPPEGSGGELFF.

The V call is TRBV20-1, the J call TRBJ1-1, with a tentative D call TRBD1 (5 bases). Trimming took off 2 bases at V and 4 bases at J, with 5 bases between the two ends. CDR1 and CDR2 from the germline V gene are DFQATT and SNEGSKA (reference sequence). The CDR3 contains 11 residues. This CDR3 is CSARQGTEAFF. The CDR3, as DNA: TGCAGTGCTAGACAGGGCACTGAAGCTTTCTTT.

J is TRBJ2-3 and V is TRBV11-3, with D possibly being TRBD2 (6 bases). V lost 6 bases and J lost 0, with 7 bases in between. CDR1 and CDR2 (germline): SGHNT, YENEEA. The CDR3 runs to 13 residues. The DNA of the CDR3 is TGTGCCAGCAGGGCGGGGAGCACAGATACGCAGTATTTT. Protein sequence: CASRAGSTDTQYF.

The genes are TRBV18 and TRBJ1-5; D ambiguous. Per germline, CDR1 KGHSH and CDR2 LQKENI. Trimming cost V 2 bases and J 1 base, with 9 bases left between them. The CDR3 consists of 15 residues. CDR3 sequence reads: CASSPSRQSNQPQHF. CDR3 nucleotides: TGTGCCAGCTCACCATCCAGGCAGAGCAATCAGCCCCAGCATTTT.

CDR3 residues: CASSQGTSGGYEQYF. The CDR3 nucleotides are TGCGCCAGCAGCCAAGGGACTAGCGGGGGCTACGAGCAGTACTTC. The chain joins TRBV4-3 to TRBJ2-7, with TRBD2 matching over 13 bases. The V segment lost 1 base and the J segment 3 bases; nucleotides outside the gene matches: 0. Germline lookup yields CDR1 LGHNA and CDR2 YSLEER. This CDR3 is 15 amino acids long.

The rearrangement joins TRBV7-9 to TRBJ2-5; 10 bases line up with TRBD2. Germline CDR1 is SEHNR and CDR2 is FQNEAQ (reference sequence). This CDR3 contains 15 residues. V dropped 10 bases and J dropped 2; count of bases not matched to a gene: 10. CDR3 nucleotides: TGTGCCACCAAACGACTAGCGGGTTTACAAGAGACCCAGTACTTC. Translating it yields CATKRLAGLQETQYF.

This clone is a singleton in its sample. This chain uses TRBV10-3 with TRBJ2-1; D ambiguous. Trimming removed 3 bases at V and 4 bases at J, with 13 bases between. Germline CDR1 is ENHRY and CDR2 is SYGVKD. The length of the CDR3 is 15 residues. The CDR3 here is CAISDSSIRYNEQFF. The CDR3 nucleotides are TGTGCCATCAGTGACTCGAGCATCCGTTACAATGAGCAGTTCTTC.

This chain joins TRBV7-3 and TRBJ2-7; 8 bases fit TRBD2. Trimming cost V 5 bases and J 4 bases; bases outside gene matches: 10. The CDR3 runs to 15 residues. The germline V gene has CDR1 SGHTA and CDR2 FQGTGA. This chain's CDR3 is CASSPYPSGWYEQYF. The CDR3, as DNA: TGTGCCAGCAGCCCCTACCCTAGCGGGTGGTACGAGCAGTACTTC.

CDR3 sequence: CASSPMRGARTEAFF. The CDR3 DNA reads as TGTGCCAGCAGCCCGATGCGGGGGGCGAGAACTGAAGCTTTCTTT. The chain couples TRBV14 to TRBJ1-1; possibly TRBD1 for D (6 bases). Germline values: CDR1 SGHDN, CDR2 FVKESK. V was pared by 4 bases and J by 5 bases, with 17 bases between. This CDR3 has 15 amino acids.

In regard to this clone: Within the sample, other DNA sequences also encode this same CDR3. The rearrangement joins TRBV4-1 to TRBJ2-7; 7 bases map to TRBD2. With V trimmed by 1 base and J by 0 bases, 3 bases remained unmatched. This CDR3 is built from 15 residues. CDR1 and CDR2 (germline): MGHRA, YSYEKL. In DNA form, the CDR3 reads TGCGCCAGCAGCCAAGGGGGCGGGGGCTCCTACGAGCAGTACTTC. This translates into CASSQGGGGSYEQYF.

The V call is TRBV30, the J call TRBJ2-7; TRBD1 matches 8 bases. The CDR3 runs to 13 residues. Trimming at V came to 8 bases and at J to 2 bases, leaving 8 bases not matched to a gene. The germline V gene has CDR1 GTSNPN and CDR2 SVGIG (reference sequence). CDR3 sequence reads: CARQDRATYEQYF. The CDR3 DNA follows: TGTGCCCGCCAGGACAGGGCCACCTACGAGCAGTACTTC.

This chain links TRBV4-1 with TRBJ2-7, with 9 bases matching TRBD1. Germline CDR1 is MGHRA and CDR2 is YSYEKL. V was pared by 2 bases and J by 3 bases, with 8 bases of the junction left unmatched. The CDR3 extends over 16 amino acids. DNA of the CDR3: TGCGCCAGCAGCCAAAAATTGCGGGACAGGGACTACGAGCAGTACTTC. Its translation is CASSQKLRDRDYEQYF.

The chain employs TRBV11-3 and TRBJ1-3, with TRBD1 as a possible D gene (5 bases). This CDR3 is built from 17 residues. The V and J ends lost 3 bases and 0 bases respectively, with 15 bases between them. Germline CDR1 and CDR2: SGHNT and YENEEA. DNA of the CDR3: TGTGCCAGCAGCTTCAAATGGGGCAGGAGCTCTGGAAACACCATATATTTT. Translating it yields CASSFKWGRSSGNTIYF. The entire variable domain, with the rest obtained from reference TRBV11-3 and TRBJ1-3, is as follows: EAGVVQSPRYKIIEKKQPVAFWCNPISGHNTLYWYLQNLGQGPELLIRYENEEAVDDSQLPKDRFSAERLKGVDSTLKIQPAELGDSAVYLCASSFKWGRSSGNTIYFGEGSWLTVV.

The rearrangement links TRBV4-1 to TRBJ1-5, with 7 bases aligning to TRBD1. This CDR3 contains 15 residues. Looked up from germline, CDR1 is MGHRA and CDR2 is YSYEKL. Unmatched junction bases numbered 6, after V lost 0 bases and J lost 7 bases. CDR3 DNA: TGCGCCAGCAGCCAAGATCAGACAGGGCGACAGCCCCAGCATTTT. This sequence encodes CASSQDQTGRQPQHF.